This passage covers 2 T cell receptor beta chains from one sample sequenced in a study of T cells after yellow fever vaccination. Using its own MiXCR run on the 5' RACE reads, TCRdb lists one record per CDR3 protein. The sample lists some 97,000 distinct CDR3 sequences, 4.5% to 6% occurring once. Sequencing was performed on CD8+ T cells sorted from PBMCs, taken 10 days after the yellow fever booster vaccination. Receptors were obtained from a young man who received the YFV17D yellow fever vaccine.

This chain uses TRBV4-1 with TRBJ2-5; D may be TRBD2 (7 bases). Per the germline V gene, CDR1 is MGHRA and CDR2 is YSYEKL. Trimming removed 6 bases from V and 5 bases from J, with 19 bases in between. The CDR3 spans 15 residues. In DNA, the CDR3 is TGCGCCAGCAGGTCCCGACTAGGGGGGGACGAGACCCAGTACTTC. Amino acid sequence: CASRSRLGGDETQYF.

The chain carries TRBV25-1 and TRBJ2-5; the D gene is possibly TRBD1 (7 bases). The CDR3 totals 13 residues. V gave up 5 bases and J gave up 5 bases, with 12 bases separating them. The germline gives CDR1 MGHDK, CDR2 SYGVNS. CDR3 coding DNA: TGTGCCAGCAGTACCCAGGGGGGTGAGACCCAGTACTTC. It codes for CASSTQGGETQYF.